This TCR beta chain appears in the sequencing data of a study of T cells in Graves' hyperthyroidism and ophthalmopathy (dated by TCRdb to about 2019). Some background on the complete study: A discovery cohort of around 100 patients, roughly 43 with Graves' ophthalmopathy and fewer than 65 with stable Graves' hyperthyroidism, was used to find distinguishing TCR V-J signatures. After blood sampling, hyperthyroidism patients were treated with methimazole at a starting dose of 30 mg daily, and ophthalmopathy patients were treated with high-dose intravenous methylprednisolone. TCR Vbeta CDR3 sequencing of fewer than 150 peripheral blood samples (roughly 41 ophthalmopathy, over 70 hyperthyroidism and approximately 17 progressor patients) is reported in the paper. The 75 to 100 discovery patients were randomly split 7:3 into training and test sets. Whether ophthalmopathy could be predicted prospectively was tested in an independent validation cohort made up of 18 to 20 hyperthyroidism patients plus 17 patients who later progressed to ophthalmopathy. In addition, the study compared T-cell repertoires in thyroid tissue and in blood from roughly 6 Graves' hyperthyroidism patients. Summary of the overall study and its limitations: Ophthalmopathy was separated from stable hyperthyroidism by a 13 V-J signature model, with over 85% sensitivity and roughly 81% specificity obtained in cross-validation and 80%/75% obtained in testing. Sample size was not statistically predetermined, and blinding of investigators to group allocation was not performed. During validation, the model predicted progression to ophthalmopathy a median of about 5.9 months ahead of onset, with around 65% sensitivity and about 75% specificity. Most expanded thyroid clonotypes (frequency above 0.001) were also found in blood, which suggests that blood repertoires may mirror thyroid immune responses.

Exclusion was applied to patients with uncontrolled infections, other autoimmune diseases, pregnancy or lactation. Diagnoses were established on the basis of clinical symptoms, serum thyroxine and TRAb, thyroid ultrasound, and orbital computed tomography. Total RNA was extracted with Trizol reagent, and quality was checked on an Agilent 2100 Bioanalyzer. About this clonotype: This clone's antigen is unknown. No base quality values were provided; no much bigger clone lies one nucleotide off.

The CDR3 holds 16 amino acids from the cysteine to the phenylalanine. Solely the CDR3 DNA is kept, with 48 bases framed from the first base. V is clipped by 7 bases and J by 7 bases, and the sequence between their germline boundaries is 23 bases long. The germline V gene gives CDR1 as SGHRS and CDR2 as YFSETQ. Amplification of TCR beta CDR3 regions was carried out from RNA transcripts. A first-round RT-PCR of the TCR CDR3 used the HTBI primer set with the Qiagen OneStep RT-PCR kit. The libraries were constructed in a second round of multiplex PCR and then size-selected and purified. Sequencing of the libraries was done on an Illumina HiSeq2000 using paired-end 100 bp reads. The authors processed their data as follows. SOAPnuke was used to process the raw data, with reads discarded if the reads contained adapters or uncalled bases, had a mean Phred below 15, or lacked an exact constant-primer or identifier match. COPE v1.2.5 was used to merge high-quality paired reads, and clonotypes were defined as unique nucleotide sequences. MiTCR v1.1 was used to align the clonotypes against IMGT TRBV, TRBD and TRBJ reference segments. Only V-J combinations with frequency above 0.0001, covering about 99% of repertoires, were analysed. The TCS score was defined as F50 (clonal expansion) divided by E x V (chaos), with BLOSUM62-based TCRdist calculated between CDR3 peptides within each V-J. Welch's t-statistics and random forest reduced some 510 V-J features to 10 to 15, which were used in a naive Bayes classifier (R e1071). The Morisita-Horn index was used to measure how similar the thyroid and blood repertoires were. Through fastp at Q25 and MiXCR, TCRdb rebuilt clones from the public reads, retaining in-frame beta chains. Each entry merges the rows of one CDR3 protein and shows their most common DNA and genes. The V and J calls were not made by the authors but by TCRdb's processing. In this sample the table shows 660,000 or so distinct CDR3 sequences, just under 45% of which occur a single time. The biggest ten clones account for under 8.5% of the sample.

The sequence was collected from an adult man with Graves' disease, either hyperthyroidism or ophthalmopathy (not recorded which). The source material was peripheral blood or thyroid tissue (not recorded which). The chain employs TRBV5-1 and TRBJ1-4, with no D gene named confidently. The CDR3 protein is CASGWRLAGYSEKLFF. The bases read TGCGCCAGCGGCTGGCGGTTGGCCGGGTACAGTGAAAAACTGTTTTTT.